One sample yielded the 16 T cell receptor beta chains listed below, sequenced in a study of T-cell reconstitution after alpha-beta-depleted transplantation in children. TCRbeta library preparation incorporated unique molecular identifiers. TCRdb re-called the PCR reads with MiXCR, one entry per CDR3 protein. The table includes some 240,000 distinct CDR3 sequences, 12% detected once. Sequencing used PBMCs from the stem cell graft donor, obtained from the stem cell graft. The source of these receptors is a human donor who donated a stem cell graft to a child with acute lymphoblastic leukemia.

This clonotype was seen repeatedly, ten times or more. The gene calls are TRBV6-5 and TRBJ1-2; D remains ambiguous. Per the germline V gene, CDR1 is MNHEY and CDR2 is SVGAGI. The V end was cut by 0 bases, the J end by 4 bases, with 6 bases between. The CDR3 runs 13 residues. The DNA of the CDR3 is TGTGCCAGCAGTTACTCAGGGAGCTATGGCTACACCTTC. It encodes CASSYSGSYGYTF.

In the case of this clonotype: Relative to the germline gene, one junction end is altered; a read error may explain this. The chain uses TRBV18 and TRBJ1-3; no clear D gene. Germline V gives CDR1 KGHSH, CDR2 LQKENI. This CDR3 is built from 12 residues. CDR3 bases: TGTGCCAGCTCTACCTCGGCCTTCCACCCCACGTTT. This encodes CASSTSAFHPTF.

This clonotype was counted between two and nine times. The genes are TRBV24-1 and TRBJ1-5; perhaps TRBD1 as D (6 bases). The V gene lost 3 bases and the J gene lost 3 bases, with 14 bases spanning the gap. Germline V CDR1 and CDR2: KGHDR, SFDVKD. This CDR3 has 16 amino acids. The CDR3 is CATSDATAGDNQPQHF. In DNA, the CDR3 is TGTGCCACCAGTGATGCAACGGCAGGGGACAATCAGCCCCAGCATTTT.

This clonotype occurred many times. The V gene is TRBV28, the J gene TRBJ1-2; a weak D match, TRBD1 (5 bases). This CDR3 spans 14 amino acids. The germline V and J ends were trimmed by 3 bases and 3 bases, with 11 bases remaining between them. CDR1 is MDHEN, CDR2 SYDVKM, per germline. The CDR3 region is CASSLWGGDYGYTF. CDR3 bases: TGTGCCAGCAGTTTGTGGGGGGGGGACTATGGCTACACCTTC.

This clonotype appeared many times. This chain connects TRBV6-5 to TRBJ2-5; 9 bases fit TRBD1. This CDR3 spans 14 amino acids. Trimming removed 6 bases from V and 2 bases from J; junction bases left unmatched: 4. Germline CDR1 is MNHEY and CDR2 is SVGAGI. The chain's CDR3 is CASSPTGGQETQYF. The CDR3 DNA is TGTGCCAGCAGCCCGACAGGGGGGCAAGAGACCCAGTACTTC.

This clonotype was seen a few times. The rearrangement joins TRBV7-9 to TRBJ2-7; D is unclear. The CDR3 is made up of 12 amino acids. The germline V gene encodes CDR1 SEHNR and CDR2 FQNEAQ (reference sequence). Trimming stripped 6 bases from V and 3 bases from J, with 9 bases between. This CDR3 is CASRSTDYEQYF. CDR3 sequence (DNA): TGTGCCAGCAGATCGACGGACTACGAGCAGTACTTC.

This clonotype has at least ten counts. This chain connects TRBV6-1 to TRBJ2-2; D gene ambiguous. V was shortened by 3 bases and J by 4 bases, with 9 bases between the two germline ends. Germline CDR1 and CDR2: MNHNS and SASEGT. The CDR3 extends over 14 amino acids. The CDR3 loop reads CASSDVVGTGELFF. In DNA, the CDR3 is TGTGCCAGCAGTGACGTGGTCGGCACCGGGGAGCTGTTTTTT.

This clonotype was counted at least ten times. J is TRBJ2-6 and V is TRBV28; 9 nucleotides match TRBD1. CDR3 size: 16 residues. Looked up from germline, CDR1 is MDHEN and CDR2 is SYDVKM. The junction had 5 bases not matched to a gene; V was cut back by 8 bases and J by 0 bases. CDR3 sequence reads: CASYGTGPSGANVLTF. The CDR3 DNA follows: TGTGCCAGCTACGGGACAGGGCCCTCTGGGGCCAACGTCCTGACTTTC.

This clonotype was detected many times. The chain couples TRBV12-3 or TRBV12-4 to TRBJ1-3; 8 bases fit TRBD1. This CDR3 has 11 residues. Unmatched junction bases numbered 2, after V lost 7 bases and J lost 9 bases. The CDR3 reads CASTQGATIYF. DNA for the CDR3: TGTGCCAGCACCCAGGGGGCCACCATATATTTT.

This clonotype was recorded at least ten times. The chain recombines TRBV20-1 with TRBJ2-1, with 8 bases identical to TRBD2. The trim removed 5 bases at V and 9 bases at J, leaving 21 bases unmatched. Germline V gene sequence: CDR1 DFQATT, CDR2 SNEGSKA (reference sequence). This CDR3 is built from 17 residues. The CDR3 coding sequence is TGCAGTGCTGATTTCTTAACGGGACTAGGAAAGGTAGCTGAGCAGTTCTTC. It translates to CSADFLTGLGKVAEQFF.

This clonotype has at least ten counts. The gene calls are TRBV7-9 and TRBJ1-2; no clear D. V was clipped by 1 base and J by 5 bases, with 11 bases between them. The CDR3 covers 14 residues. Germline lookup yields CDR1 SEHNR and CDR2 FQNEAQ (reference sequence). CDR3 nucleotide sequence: TGTGCCAGCAGCTTAGATTTCGTGGTTTATGGCTACACCTTC. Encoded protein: CASSLDFVVYGYTF. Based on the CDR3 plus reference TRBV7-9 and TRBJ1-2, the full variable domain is DTGVSQNPRHKITKRGQNVTFRCDPISEHNRLYWYRQTLGQGPEFLTYFQNEAQLEKSRLLSDRFSAERPKGSFSTLEIQRTEQGDSAMYLCASSLDFVVYGYTFGSGTRLTVV.

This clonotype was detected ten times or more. The CDR3 loop is CASSFKAGELFF. Written as DNA, the CDR3 is TGTGCCAGCAGCTTCAAGGCAGGGGAGCTGTTTTTT. The chain has TRBV7-6 and TRBJ2-2; D call uncertain. The CDR3 consists of 12 residues. Germline loops: CDR1 SGHVS, CDR2 FNYEAQ. Trimming pared 3 bases from V and 8 bases from J, leaving 7 bases between. Full variable domain (outside the CDR3, taken from reference TRBV7-6 and TRBJ2-2): GAGVSQSPRYKVTKRGQDVALRCDPISGHVSLYWYRQALGQGPEFLTYFNYEAQQDKSGLPNDRFSAERPEGSISTLTIQRTEQRDSAMYRCASSFKAGELFFGEGSRLTVL.

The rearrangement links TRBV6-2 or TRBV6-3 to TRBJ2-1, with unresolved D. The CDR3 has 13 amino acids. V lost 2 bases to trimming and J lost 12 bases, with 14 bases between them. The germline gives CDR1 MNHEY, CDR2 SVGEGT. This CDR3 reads CASSYDFSPGQFF. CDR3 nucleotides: TGTGCCAGCAGTTACGACTTTTCGCCCGGGCAGTTCTTC.

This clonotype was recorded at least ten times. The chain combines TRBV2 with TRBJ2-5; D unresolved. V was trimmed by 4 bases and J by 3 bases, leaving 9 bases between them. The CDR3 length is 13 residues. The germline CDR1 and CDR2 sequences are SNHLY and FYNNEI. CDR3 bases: TGTGCCAGCAGTGCCGGCGAAAAAGAGACCCAGTACTTC. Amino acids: CASSAGEKETQYF.

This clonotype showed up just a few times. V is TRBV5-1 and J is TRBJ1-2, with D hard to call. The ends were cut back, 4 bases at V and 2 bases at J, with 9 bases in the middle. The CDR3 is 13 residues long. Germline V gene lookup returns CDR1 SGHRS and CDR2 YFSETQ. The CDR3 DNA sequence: TGCGCCAGCAGCAGGGCGCTAAACTATGGCTACACCTTC. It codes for CASSRALNYGYTF.

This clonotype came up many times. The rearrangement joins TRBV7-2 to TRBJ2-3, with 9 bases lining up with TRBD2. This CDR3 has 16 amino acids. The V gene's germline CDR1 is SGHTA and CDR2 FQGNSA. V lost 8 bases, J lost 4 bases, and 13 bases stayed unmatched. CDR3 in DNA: TGTGCCAGCGGGTCTAGAGGGGCGGGGGGGCCAGATACGCAGTATTTT. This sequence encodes CASGSRGAGGPDTQYF.